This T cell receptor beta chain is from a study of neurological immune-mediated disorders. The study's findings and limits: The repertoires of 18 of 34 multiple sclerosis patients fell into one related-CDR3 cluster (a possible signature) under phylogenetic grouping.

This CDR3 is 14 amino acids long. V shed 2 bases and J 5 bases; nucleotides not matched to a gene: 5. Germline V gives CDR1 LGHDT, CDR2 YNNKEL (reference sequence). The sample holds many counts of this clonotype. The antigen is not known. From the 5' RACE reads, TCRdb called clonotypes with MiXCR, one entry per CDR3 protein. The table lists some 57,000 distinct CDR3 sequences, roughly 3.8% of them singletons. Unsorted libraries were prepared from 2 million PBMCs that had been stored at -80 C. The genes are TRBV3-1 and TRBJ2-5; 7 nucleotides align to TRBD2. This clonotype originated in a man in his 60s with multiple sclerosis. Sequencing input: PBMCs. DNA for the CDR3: TGTGCCAGCAGCCAACGGACTAGAAGTGAGACCCAGTACTTC. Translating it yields CASSQRTRSETQYF.